This T cell receptor (beta chain) originates from a study of T cells in Graves' hyperthyroidism and ophthalmopathy. Using RNA transcripts as the source, TCR beta CDR3 regions were amplified. HTBI primers were employed in a first-round RT-PCR of the TCR CDR3. A single record per CDR3 protein comes from TCRdb applying MiXCR to the multiplex PCR reads. The table lists around 600,000 distinct CDR3 sequences, 15% to 19% of them singletons, with under 8% in the top ten. Germline CDR1 is KGHSY and CDR2 is FQNENV. V dropped 7 bases and J dropped 3; count of bases not matched to a gene: 5. This CDR3 is built from 15 residues.

The clonotype originates from a woman under 40 with Graves' hyperthyroidism. The gene calls are TRBV16 and TRBJ2-2; TRBD1 agrees at 10 bases. Sequencing was carried out using blood. The CDR3 DNA reads as TGTGCCAGCAACCCGACAGGGGGCTACACCGGGGAGCTGTTTTTT. Translation gives CASNPTGGYTGELFF.